This passage covers 25 T cell receptor beta chains from one sample sequenced in a study of CD8+ T cells in alopecia areata. Sequencing used cDNA as its template, made by extracting RNA and reverse transcribing it. Assay used: immunoSEQ multiplex PCR; TCRdb lists only in-frame clones, some missing. The data contain around 150,000 clones, around three fifths of them singletons. Treatment here: oral pan-JAK inhibitor, 5-10 mg twice daily. The material sequenced was CD4+ T cells sorted from blood, taken at week 4, from a patient treated with tofacitinib. Receptors originate from a human donor with alopecia areata.

The chain has TRBV7-2 and TRBJ1-2; D ambiguous. The CDR3 is 13 residues long. Germline loops: CDR1 SGHTA, CDR2 FQGNSA. Trimming removed 0 bases from V and 5 bases from J, with 7 bases in between. CDR3 DNA sequence: TGTGCCAGCAGCTTAGCGAGACCATATGGCTACACCTTC. Translation gives CASSLARPYGYTF.

The chain employs TRBV27 and TRBJ1-6; D ambiguous. V was cut by 5 bases and J by 0 bases, with 14 bases left in between. Germline CDR1 is MNHEY and CDR2 is SMNVEV (reference sequence). The length of the CDR3 is 17 residues. The CDR3 loop is CASSRTRRSSYNSPLHF. The DNA of the CDR3 is TGTGCCAGCAGTCGCACCCGGAGGAGCTCCTATAATTCACCCCTCCACTTT.

This clone was picked up a small number of times. The J gene is TRBJ2-6, the V gene TRBV2; possibly TRBD1 for D (5 bases). Germline V CDR1 and CDR2: SNHLY, FYNNEI. CDR3 size: 16 residues. Trimming removed 2 bases from V and 2 bases from J, with 10 bases in between. CDR3 amino acids: CASSERAGTGANVLTF. In nucleotides, the CDR3 is TGTGCCAGCAGTGAAAGAGCAGGGACTGGGGCCAACGTCCTGACTTTC.

This sequence joins TRBV29-1 and TRBJ2-3; D is uncertain. Germline values: CDR1 SQVTM, CDR2 ANQGSEA. This CDR3 has 15 amino acids. V shed 6 bases and J shed 0 bases, with 16 bases lying between them. The CDR3 DNA reads as TGCAGCGTGCGAGACATGTCGCTAAGCACAGATACGCAGTATTTT. The encoded protein is CSVRDMSLSTDTQYF.

The chain's CDR3 is CASIAPQGSYNEQFF. In DNA, the CDR3 is TGTGCCAGCATAGCGCCCCAGGGCTCCTACAATGAGCAGTTCTTC. The V gene is TRBV2, the J gene TRBJ2-1; D is tentatively TRBD1 or TRBD2 (5 bases each). Germline V gene lookup returns CDR1 SNHLY and CDR2 FYNNEI. This CDR3 has 15 residues. V dropped 7 bases and J dropped 0 bases, with 13 bases sitting between them.

The chain links TRBV5-4 to TRBJ2-6; 9 nucleotides agree with TRBD1. CDR3 length: 18 amino acids. Germline assignment: CDR1 SGHNT and CDR2 YYREEE (reference sequence). With V trimmed by 0 bases and J by 0 bases, 4 bases remained unmatched. The CDR3 nucleotides are TGTGCCAGCAGCTTGGGACAGGGGGGGTACTCTGGGGCCAACGTCCTGACTTTC. This translates into CASSLGQGGYSGANVLTF.

Only a few counts were recorded for this clone. The chain joins TRBV7-2 to TRBJ2-7; D gene ambiguous. Trimming pared 2 bases from V and 3 bases from J, leaving 8 bases between. There are 13 residues in the CDR3. Germline lookup yields CDR1 SGHTA and CDR2 FQGNSA. The CDR3 region has the DNA TGTGCCAGCAGCTTATCGTGGAGCTACGAGCAGTACTTC. This sequence encodes CASSLSWSYEQYF.

This clone turned up a few times. The chain joins TRBV5-5 to TRBJ2-7, with no clear D. The CDR3 runs 13 residues. CDR1 and CDR2 (germline): SGHKS, YYEKEE (reference sequence). V dropped 2 bases and J dropped 0 bases, with 6 bases sitting between them. The CDR3 region is CASSFGRSYEQYF. CDR3 sequence (DNA): TGTGCCAGCAGCTTTGGTCGCTCCTACGAGCAGTACTTC. The variable domain in full, with the rest retrieved from reference TRBV5-5 and TRBJ2-7, is DAGVTQSPTHLIKTRGQQVTLRCSPISGHKSVSWYQQVLGQGPQFIFQYYEKEERGRGNFPDRFSARQFPNYSSELNVNALLLGDSALYLCASSFGRSYEQYFGPGTRLTVT.

This clone occurred a few times. The J gene is TRBJ2-5, the V gene TRBV7-3; TRBD1 might be the D (5 bases). The length of the CDR3 is 14 residues. V dropped 2 bases and J dropped 5 bases, with 12 bases sitting between them. Germline lookup yields CDR1 SGHTA and CDR2 FQGTGA. The CDR3 DNA follows: TGTGCCAGCAGCTTATCAGGGCCCCAGGAGACCCAGTACTTC. It translates to CASSLSGPQETQYF.

The chain is built from TRBV27 and TRBJ1-2; 7 positions match TRBD1. Unmatched junction bases numbered 14, after V lost 3 bases and J lost 4 bases. CDR1 and CDR2 from the germline V gene are MNHEY and SMNVEV (reference sequence). CDR3 size: 17 residues. The chain's CDR3 is CASSFQSDRDVGYGYTF. In DNA, the CDR3 is TGTGCCAGCAGTTTTCAAAGCGACAGGGACGTCGGCTATGGCTACACCTTC.

The chain recombines TRBV29-1 with TRBJ2-5; D is uncertain. The V end was cut by 4 bases, the J end by 1 base, with 13 bases between. Germline assignment: CDR1 SQVTM and CDR2 ANQGSEA. This CDR3 region has 14 residues. CDR3 nucleotides: TGCAGCGTTGGTAATCGGCAGGCCCAAGAGACCCAGTACTTC. Its translation: CSVGNRQAQETQYF.

The chain recombines TRBV6-5 with TRBJ2-7; TRBD1 is a possible D gene (5 bases). Germline CDR1 is MNHEY and CDR2 is SVGAGI. CDR3 size: 12 residues. Trimming stripped 8 bases from V and 7 bases from J, with 15 bases between. The CDR3 DNA follows: TGTGCCAGCGGACCCCCAGGGCGGGAGCAGTACTTC. Protein product: CASGPPGREQYF.

This clone was seen more than once but under ten times. The chain is built from TRBV5-6 and TRBJ1-4; D gene ambiguous. Between the trimmed V and J ends, which lost 0 bases and 14 bases, there was a span of 2 bases. Germline V lookup: CDR1 SGHDT, CDR2 YYEEEE. The CDR3 has 9 residues. DNA of the CDR3: TGTGCCAGCAGCTTGGGCCTGTTTTTT. This translates into CASSLGLFF.

The CDR3 DNA reads as TGCAGCGTTGGACAGGGGGCCAACGTCCTGACTTTC. Protein product: CSVGQGANVLTF. V and J are TRBV29-1 and TRBJ2-6; D is possibly TRBD1 (5 bases). Germline assignment: CDR1 SQVTM and CDR2 ANQGSEA. This CDR3 comprises 12 residues. With 4 bases removed from V and 4 bases from J, the gap between germline ends came to 5 bases. Filled out from reference TRBV29-1 and TRBJ2-6, the complete variable domain reads SAVISQKPSRDICQRGTSLTIQCQVDSQVTMMFWYRQQPGQSLTLIATANQGSEATYESGFVIDKFPISRPNLTFSTLTVSNMSPEDSSIYLCSVGQGANVLTFGAGSRLTVL.

CDR3 residues: CASKEVETQYF. The CDR3 DNA reads as TGTGCCAGCAAGGAAGTGGAGACCCAGTACTTC. The J gene is TRBJ2-5, the V gene TRBV2; D gene unclear. CDR3 length: 11 residues. The germline V gene has CDR1 SNHLY and CDR2 FYNNEI. V was clipped by 7 bases and J by 5 bases, with 8 bases between them.

This clone was detected only a few times. This sequence joins TRBV7-9 and TRBJ1-1; the D is unclear. The CDR3 totals 14 residues. Per the germline V gene, CDR1 is SEHNR and CDR2 is FQNEAQ (reference sequence). Deletions cut 5 bases from V and 0 bases from J, with 10 bases between. This CDR3 reads CASSTRMVNTEAFF. CDR3 bases: TGTGCCAGCAGCACTCGAATGGTGAACACTGAAGCTTTCTTT.

The V gene is TRBV6-1, the J gene TRBJ2-5; 7 nucleotides align to TRBD1. The CDR3 covers 14 residues. Germline CDR1 is MNHNS and CDR2 is SASEGT. The trim removed 4 bases at V and 5 bases at J, leaving 7 bases unmatched. CDR3: CASSVNRGGETQYF. The CDR3 coding sequence is TGTGCCAGCAGTGTGAACAGGGGTGGGGAGACCCAGTACTTC.

The chain is built from TRBV30 and TRBJ1-5, with no clear D. Trimming took 0 bases from V and 5 from J, leaving 11 bases between them. The CDR3 covers 14 residues. Germline V gives CDR1 GTSNPN, CDR2 SVGIG (reference sequence). The CDR3 DNA follows: TGTGCCTGGAGTGTATATCGGGGTCATCAGCCCCAGCATTTT. It is translated as CAWSVYRGHQPQHF.

This chain links TRBV6-5 with TRBJ1-2; a weak D match, TRBD1 (6 bases). This CDR3 is 11 amino acids long. In germline, CDR1 is MNHEY, CDR2 SVGAGI. The V and J ends lost 10 bases and 4 bases respectively, with 10 bases between them. CDR3 DNA: TGTGCCATCGGACAGATCTATGGCTACACCTTC. Translating it yields CAIGQIYGYTF.

The chain has TRBV18 and TRBJ2-1; TRBD2 matches 9 bases. The CDR3 length is 16 residues. V gave up 2 bases and J gave up 6 bases; unmatched junction bases: 8. Germline CDR1 KGHSH, CDR2 LQKENI. CDR3 bases: TGTGCCAGCTCACCAACGGCGGGGGGGCCGGGCAATGAGCAGTTCTTC. This sequence encodes CASSPTAGGPGNEQFF.

The rearrangement joins TRBV30 to TRBJ2-1; 9 nucleotides match TRBD1. V trimming: 2 bases; J trimming: 3 bases; junction bases outside the gene matches: 5. The germline V gene has CDR1 GTSNPN and CDR2 SVGIG (reference sequence). CDR3 length equals 15 residues. This chain's CDR3 is CAWSSGTGFYNEQFF. CDR3 bases: TGTGCCTGGAGTTCCGGGACAGGGTTCTACAATGAGCAGTTCTTC.

Regarding this clone: This specimen includes other DNA sequences encoding the same CDR3. The chain joins TRBV5-1 to TRBJ2-5, with D possibly being TRBD2 (5 bases). The CDR3 has 13 residues. The germline V and J ends were trimmed by 3 bases and 5 bases, with 11 bases remaining between them. CDR1 is SGHRS and CDR2 is YFSETQ in the germline V gene. This chain's CDR3 is CASSSAGEETQYF. In DNA form, the CDR3 reads TGCGCCAGCAGCTCCGCCGGGGAGGAGACCCAGTACTTC.

This clone occurred a few times. The chain is built from TRBV7-2 and TRBJ2-2, with D perhaps matching TRBD1 (5 bases). The germline CDR1 and CDR2 sequences are SGHTA and FQGNSA. This CDR3 contains 12 residues. V lost 5 bases and J 7 bases, leaving 8 bases between the germline ends. CDR3: CASSPGFGELFF. The CDR3, as DNA: TGTGCCAGCAGCCCAGGGTTCGGGGAGCTGTTTTTT.

This clone came up a few times. The rearrangement uses TRBV6-5 and TRBJ2-1; D possibly matches TRBD1 or TRBD2 (6 bases each). Germline CDR1 reads MNHEY; CDR2 reads SVGAGI. CDR3 length equals 15 residues. V lost 6 bases and J lost 6, with 18 bases in between. The CDR3 spells CASSPVPGAINEQFF. The DNA of the CDR3 is TGTGCCAGCAGCCCCGTCCCGGGGGCCATCAATGAGCAGTTCTTC.

This clone was detected only a few times. The rearrangement links TRBV5-1 to TRBJ2-7; tentative D call: TRBD2 (6 bases). The germline V and J ends were trimmed by 2 bases and 3 bases, with 18 bases remaining between them. Germline-derived CDR1 and CDR2 are SGHRS and YFSETQ. The CDR3 spans 16 residues. The DNA of the CDR3 is TGCGCCAGCAGCTTCAGTGTCGGGGGAGCAGTCTACGAGCAGTACTTC. Translated: CASSFSVGGAVYEQYF.